What follows is one T cell receptor (beta chain) and its context. This specimen belongs to a study of blood T cells in healthy people across ages. They isolated at least 6 million PBMCs from each sample. The V and J ends lost 6 bases and 9 bases respectively, with 15 bases between them. Germline CDR1 is SGHTA and CDR2 is FQGNSA. This CDR3 comprises 13 residues. A second PCR of about 7 to 12 cycles used a sample-barcoded 5' primer and a J-beta primer mix. A template-switch adaptor with 12 random nucleotides tagged each cDNA molecule. Each CDR3 protein gets one entry after TCRdb re-called the 5' RACE reads with MiXCR. The sample consists of about 1,400,000 distinct CDR3 sequences, 40% to 50% of them appearing once.

What was sequenced was blood. V is TRBV7-2 and J is TRBJ1-5, with TRBD1 as a possible D gene (5 bases). This receptor was identified in a young woman in good health. For the CDR3, the DNA is TGTGCCAGCAGTCTCATTGACAGTAGGCCCCAGCATTTT. It yields the protein CASSLIDSRPQHF.